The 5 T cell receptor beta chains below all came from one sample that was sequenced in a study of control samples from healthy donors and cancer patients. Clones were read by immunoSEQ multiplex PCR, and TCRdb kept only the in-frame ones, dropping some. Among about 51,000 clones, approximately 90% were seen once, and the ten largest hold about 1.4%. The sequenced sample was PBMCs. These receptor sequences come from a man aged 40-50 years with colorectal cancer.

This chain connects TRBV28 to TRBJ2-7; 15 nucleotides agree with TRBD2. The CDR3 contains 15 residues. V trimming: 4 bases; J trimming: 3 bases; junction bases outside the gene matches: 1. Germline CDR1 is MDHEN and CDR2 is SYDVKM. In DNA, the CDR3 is TGTGCCAGCAGTTGGACTAGCGGGAGGGACTACGAGCAGTACTTC. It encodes CASSWTSGRDYEQYF.

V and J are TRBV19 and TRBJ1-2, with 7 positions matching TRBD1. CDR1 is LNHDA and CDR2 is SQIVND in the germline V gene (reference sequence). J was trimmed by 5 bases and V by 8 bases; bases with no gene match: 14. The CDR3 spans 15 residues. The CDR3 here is CASSRQGRSVYGYTF. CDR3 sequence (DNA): TGTGCCAGTTCAAGACAGGGCCGTTCTGTTTATGGCTACACCTTC.

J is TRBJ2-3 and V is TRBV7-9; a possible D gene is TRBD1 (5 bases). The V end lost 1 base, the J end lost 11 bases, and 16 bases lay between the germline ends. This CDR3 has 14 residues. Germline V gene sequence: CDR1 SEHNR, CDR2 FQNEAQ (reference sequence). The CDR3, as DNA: TGTGCCAGCAGCTTAGTGGGGCCCAAATCCAAGCAGTATTTT. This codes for CASSLVGPKSKQYF.

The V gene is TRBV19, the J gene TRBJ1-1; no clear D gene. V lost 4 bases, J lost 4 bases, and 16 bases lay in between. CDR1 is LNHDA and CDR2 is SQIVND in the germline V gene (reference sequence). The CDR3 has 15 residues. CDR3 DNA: TGTGCCAGTAGTACCCGCCCGGGTGCTGGCACTGAAGCTTTCTTT. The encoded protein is CASSTRPGAGTEAFF. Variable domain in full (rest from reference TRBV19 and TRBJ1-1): DGGITQSPKYLFRKEGQNVTLSCEQNLNHDAMYWYRQDPGQGLRLIYYSQIVNDFQKGDIAEGYSVSREKKESFPLTVTSAQKNPTAFYLCASSTRPGAGTEAFFGQGTRLTVV.

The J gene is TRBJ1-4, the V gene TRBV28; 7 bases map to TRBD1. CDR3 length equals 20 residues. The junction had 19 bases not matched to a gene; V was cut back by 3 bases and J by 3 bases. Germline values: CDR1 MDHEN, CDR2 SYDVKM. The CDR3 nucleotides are TGTGCCAGCAGTTTGCCCGACAGGGCTTCTATCATTGATGCTAATGAAAAACTGTTTTTT. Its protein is CASSLPDRASIIDANEKLFF.